This T cell receptor (beta chain) was identified in a study of blood T cells in healthy people across ages (dated by TCRdb to 2014 to 2015). A note on the overall study: In model experiments, template switching captured roughly one uniquely barcoded TCR beta cDNA molecule for every two T cells. Using deep sequencing normalized with unique cDNA molecular identifiers, the study measured how TCR beta repertoire diversity changes with age. Four age groups were formed from the donors: young (average roughly 16 years), middle-aged (around 37), aged (roughly 59) and long-lived (about 80). Donors of different ages were randomly distributed across sequencing lanes to avoid experimental bias. For two donors (one aged 18 to 30 and one aged 80 or older), the study analyzed two additional independent replicas of 1 million unique cDNA reads from the same blood draw.

Study-level results and caveats: As age increased, observed TCR beta diversity per million T cells dropped in a roughly linear way, and a significant reduction was already evident by age roughly 40. Estimates of total diversity based on one million sequenced T cells were regarded as lower bounds and as underestimates. Observed TCR beta diversity correlated strongly with the percentage of naive T cells measured by flow cytometry. Compared with the aged group, the long-lived group had more naive CD4+ T cells, fewer expanded clones and increased TCR diversity, a pattern suggesting age selection. Since profiling was done on bulk unsorted PBMCs, naive and antigen-experienced compartments could not be conclusively compared. Because donor CMV infection status was unknown, age-related changes in expanded clonotypes were potentially confounded.

Systemically healthy Caucasian individuals from Russia, around 39 in total and aged roughly 6 to 100 years, were included as donors. Each donor gave ten milliliters of peripheral blood, collected into EDTA-treated Vacutainer tubes. Ficoll-Paque density-gradient centrifugation was used to isolate PBMCs, with at least 7 million per sample. Trizol reagent was used to extract total RNA from the PBMCs, yielding at least 6 micrograms per sample. For every donor, flow cytometry on a PBMC aliquot measured the percentage of naive CD45RAhigh/CD27high T cells. Libraries were made using 5' RACE. The reads were generated on an Illumina HiSeq 2500. The second PCR ran for roughly 7 to 11 cycles and used a J-beta primer mix along with a sample-barcoded 5' primer. A template-switch 5' adaptor carrying 12 random nucleotides introduced a unique molecular identifier onto each TCR beta cDNA molecule. At least 2.5 million CDR3-containing paired-end reads were obtained from each sample. First-strand cDNA was synthesized from all RNA with the Mint cDNA synthesis kit, primed by a TRBC-specific oligonucleotide. Following uracil-DNA glycosylase treatment, all cDNA underwent a first 18-cycle PCR with the universal primers M1SS and BC2_uni_R. Under the source paper's analysis protocol: For normalization, 1 million high-quality reads, each with a distinct molecular identifier, were randomly selected from each sample. Reads sharing molecular identifiers were discarded rather than binned into consensus sequences. MiTCR, run with a Q25 quality threshold and the strictest error-elimination algorithm, handled CDR3 identification, clonotype clustering and error correction. A nonparametric unseen species model using Euler transformation provided a lower-bound estimate of total TCR beta diversity. TCRdb took the public reads, trimmed them with fastp at Q25, ran MiXCR for clone calling and kept in-frame beta chains. Each CDR3 protein gets just one entry, which takes the most common genes and DNA from the rows behind it. For this entry, the V and J calls and clone size follow TCRdb and not the study's own pipeline. The sample data list over 1,300,000 distinct CDR3 sequences, and 45% to 70% of these were observed just once. The ten largest account for roughly 7% of the sample.

The CDR3 numbers 15 residues from cysteine through phenylalanine. Only the CDR3 DNA stays, 45 bases, in frame from base 1. The V end gives up 7 bases and the J end 4 bases, leaving 10 bases in the junction not matched to a gene. For CDR1 and CDR2, the germline V gene lists MNHEY and SVGEGT. In its sample, this clonotype was seen a few times. Its binding antigen is unknown. Base qualities are missing; no much larger clone stands one base away. The sequence came from a man aged 18 to 29 in good health. The chain couples TRBV6-2 or TRBV6-3 to TRBJ2-1; TRBD2 fits 7 bases in the junction. The specimen sequenced was blood. The DNA is as follows: TGTGCCAGCAACCTAGGGCTAGCGGTTTACAATGAGCAGTTCTTC. The resulting protein is CASNLGLAVYNEQFF.